The subject of this entry is one T cell receptor (beta chain). Its antigen is unknown. This specimen comes from a study of siplizumab effects on memory and regulatory T cells. Whole-study results and caveats: Researchers could not give a naive or memory phenotype to roughly 80-95% of proliferating CD4+ or CD8+ clones. Controls showed an average of approximately 27% Treg-derived mappable alloreactive CD4+ clones, while siplizumab showed under 80%. Proof of suppressive function in proliferating Tregs from siplizumab cultures was not established. Greater diversity than memory cells seemed evident in naive T cells, which also appeared to be major alloresponse contributors.

V shed 4 bases and J shed 4 bases, with 8 bases lying between them. The germline gives CDR1 SGHDN, CDR2 FVKESK. This CDR3 has 13 amino acids. Profiled with immunoSEQ multiplex PCR; TCRdb holds only in-frame clones, not every one. The table lists about 100,000 clones, roughly 94% of them singletons. Source material: Tregs sorted from blood. The V and J genes are TRBV14 and TRBJ2-1; D gene uncertain. This TCR was recovered from a human donor in good health. This CDR3 reads CASSPQIYNEQFF. Written as DNA, the CDR3 is TGTGCCAGCAGCCCTCAGATTTACAATGAGCAGTTCTTC.